Listed here are 20 T cell receptor beta chains from one sample, sequenced in a study of shared clonotypes between healthy human individuals. Sequencing was performed with immunoSEQ multiplex PCR; in TCRdb, only in-frame clones are kept and a portion is missing. The table includes 980,000 or so clones, 70% to 85% detected once. Sequenced input: memory CD4+ T cells sorted from blood. Subset denoted: CD45RA-negative fraction. The origin of the receptors is a man aged 18 to 30 in good health.

CDR3: CASSSRGTDTQYF. Written as DNA, the CDR3 is TGTGCCAGCAGCTCAAGGGGCACAGATACGCAGTATTTT. This chain joins TRBV7-3 and TRBJ2-3; no clear D gene. V lost 4 bases to trimming and J lost 1 base, with 6 bases between them. The CDR3 consists of 13 residues. CDR1 and CDR2 (germline): SGHTA, FQGTGA.

This rearrangement joins TRBV5-1 to TRBJ1-1; the D is unclear. V gave up 0 bases and J gave up 1 base, with 13 bases separating them. Per germline, CDR1 SGHRS and CDR2 YFSETQ. This CDR3 spans 16 amino acids. CDR3 sequence: CASSLGRVAPNTEAFF. As DNA, the CDR3 is TGCGCCAGCAGCTTGGGTCGGGTCGCACCGAACACTGAAGCTTTCTTT.

This chain connects TRBV7-9 to TRBJ2-7; 9 bases are shared with TRBD2. This CDR3 region has 13 residues. Germline V CDR1 and CDR2: SEHNR, FQNEAQ (reference sequence). With V trimmed by 11 bases and J by 6 bases, 11 bases remained unmatched. The CDR3 DNA reads as TGTGCCGGAACAGCGGGAGGTTTCGCCGAGCAGTACTTC. Amino acid sequence: CAGTAGGFAEQYF.

In its sample, this clone was seen many times. The rearrangement joins TRBV30 to TRBJ2-5; D is ambiguous. The CDR3 is 14 amino acids. The germline V and J ends were trimmed by 3 bases and 0 bases, with 11 bases remaining between them. Germline CDR1 GTSNPN, CDR2 SVGIG (reference sequence). CDR3 coding DNA: TGTGCCTGGAGCAACACCGCGTACCAAGAGACCCAGTACTTC. It specifies CAWSNTAYQETQYF.

This sequence joins TRBV9 and TRBJ1-6; a weak D match, TRBD1 (5 bases). The CDR3 extends over 14 amino acids. Germline-derived CDR1 and CDR2 are SGDLS and YYNGEE. The ends were cut back, 6 bases at V and 8 bases at J, with 15 bases in the middle. CDR3 sequence reads: CASNQGVWDSPLHF. The CDR3 DNA follows: TGTGCCAGCAACCAAGGGGTGTGGGATTCACCCCTCCACTTT. The variable domain in full, with the rest retrieved from reference TRBV9 and TRBJ1-6, is DSGVTQTPKHLITATGQRVTLRCSPRSGDLSVYWYQQSLDQGLQFLIQYYNGEERAKGNILERFSAQQFPDLHSELNLSSLELGDSALYFCASNQGVWDSPLHFGNGTRLTVT.

V and J are TRBV4-3 and TRBJ2-7, with 8 bases matching TRBD1. V shed 4 bases, J shed 5 bases, and the junction held 7 bases outside the gene matches. Germline V gene sequence: CDR1 LGHNA, CDR2 YSLEER. This CDR3 comprises 14 residues. The CDR3 DNA follows: TGCGCCAGCAGCCCGGGACAGGTCTTTGACGAGCAGTACTTC. This translates into CASSPGQVFDEQYF.

V usage is TRBV5-6 and J usage is TRBJ2-1; 9 bases line up with TRBD1. Germline CDR1 and CDR2: SGHDT and YYEEEE. The CDR3 has 16 residues. With 4 bases clipped from V and 6 bases from J, the junction kept 11 bases outside the gene matches. The CDR3 sequence: CASSATGTGLSNEQFF. As DNA, the CDR3 is TGTGCCAGCAGCGCAACCGGGACAGGGTTGAGCAATGAGCAGTTCTTC.

This clone was detected a few times. The rearrangement joins TRBV5-6 to TRBJ2-3; D is unclear. V was pared by 2 bases and J by 6 bases, with 7 bases between. The CDR3 is made up of 12 amino acids. From germline, CDR1 is SGHDT and CDR2 YYEEEE. CDR3 protein: CASSFLWDTQYF. The CDR3 DNA is TGTGCCAGCAGCTTTCTATGGGATACGCAGTATTTT. Based on the CDR3 plus reference TRBV5-6 and TRBJ2-3, the full variable domain is DAGVTQSPTHLIKTRGQQVTLRCSPKSGHDTVSWYQQALGQGPQFIFQYYEEEERQRGNFPDRFSGHQFPNYSSELNVNALLLGDSALYLCASSFLWDTQYFGPGTRLTVL.

This chain uses TRBV7-2 with TRBJ1-1, with 7 bases fitting TRBD1. The germline CDR1 and CDR2 sequences are SGHTA and FQGNSA. Trimming at V came to 4 bases and at J to 1 base, leaving 6 bases not matched to a gene. The CDR3 runs to 15 residues. The CDR3 reads CASSSGTEANTEAFF. The CDR3, as DNA: TGTGCCAGCAGCTCGGGGACAGAGGCGAACACTGAAGCTTTCTTT.

About this clone itself: The same CDR3 arises from other DNA sequences in this sample as well. The chain is built from TRBV6-5 and TRBJ1-2; 8 bases align to TRBD1. The CDR3 is 12 residues long. The germline V gene encodes CDR1 MNHEY and CDR2 SVGAGI. With 6 bases clipped from V and 7 bases from J, the junction kept 4 bases outside the gene matches. The CDR3 sequence: CASRQGAGGYTF. The DNA for the CDR3 is TGTGCCAGCAGGCAGGGGGCCGGTGGCTACACCTTC.

This chain's CDR3 is CASSRGLGNQPQHF. In nucleotides, the CDR3 is TGTGCCAGCAGTAGGGGACTGGGCAATCAGCCCCAGCATTTT. The chain carries TRBV6-6 and TRBJ1-5; maybe TRBD1 (5 bases). Deletions cut 5 bases from V and 2 bases from J, with 10 bases between. The CDR3 has 14 amino acids. Germline values: CDR1 MNHNY, CDR2 SVGAGI (reference sequence).

This clone was found a few times. The V gene is TRBV20-1, the J gene TRBJ1-1, with D uncertain. This CDR3 has 10 residues. Germline V gene data show CDR1 as DFQATT and CDR2 as SNEGSKA (reference sequence). V shed 6 bases and J shed 6 bases, with 8 bases lying between them. CDR3 DNA: TGCAGTGCCGATCGGGCTGAAGCTTTCTTT. Protein sequence: CSADRAEAFF.

The sample holds a few counts of this clone. The chain combines TRBV9 with TRBJ2-3, with a weak D call TRBD1 (5 bases). Germline V CDR1 and CDR2: SGDLS, YYNGEE. The length of the CDR3 is 14 residues. Trimming took off 5 bases at V and 2 bases at J, with 12 bases between the two ends. CDR3 sequence (DNA): TGTGCCAGCAGAGCACAGGCGGCCACAGATACGCAGTATTTT. This gives the protein CASRAQAATDTQYF.

The chain's CDR3 is CASSILPAGETQYF. DNA for the CDR3: TGTGCCAGTAGTATTCTTCCGGCGGGAGAGACCCAGTACTTC. The gene calls are TRBV19 and TRBJ2-5, with D perhaps matching TRBD2 (5 bases). This CDR3 has 14 residues. Germline V CDR1 and CDR2: LNHDA, SQIVND (reference sequence). V was trimmed by 3 bases and J by 4 bases, leaving 12 bases between them.

The V and J genes are TRBV6-5 and TRBJ2-7; perhaps TRBD2 as D (6 bases). V gave up 9 bases and J gave up 7 bases, with 19 bases separating them. Per the germline V gene, CDR1 is MNHEY and CDR2 is SVGAGI. The CDR3 has 13 amino acids. As DNA, the CDR3 is TGTGCCAGATCCCTACGGGGGAAGGAGGAGCAGTACTTC. Amino acids: CARSLRGKEEQYF.

This rearrangement joins TRBV6-5 to TRBJ2-7; 7 bases map to TRBD2. The CDR3 runs 13 residues. V lost 7 bases and J lost 2; bases outside the gene matches: 5. Germline CDR1 reads MNHEY; CDR2 reads SVGAGI. CDR3 coding DNA: TGTGCCAGCAACCCGGGGGGAACCTACGAGCAGTACTTC. This translates into CASNPGGTYEQYF.

This clone was detected only a few times. The chain is built from TRBV7-9 and TRBJ1-5; D may be TRBD1 (6 bases). Germline V gene data show CDR1 as SEHNR and CDR2 as FQNEAQ (reference sequence). V gave up 5 bases and J gave up 4 bases, with 12 bases separating them. The CDR3 has 14 amino acids. As DNA, the CDR3 is TGTGCCAGCAGCCACCGGGACACTAATCAGCCCCAGCATTTT. Translated, it gives CASSHRDTNQPQHF.

The V call is TRBV28, the J call TRBJ2-7, with D unresolved. CDR3 size: 13 residues. Germline V gene data show CDR1 as MDHEN and CDR2 as SYDVKM. Deletions cut 6 bases from V and 0 bases from J, with 9 bases between. The CDR3 coding sequence is TGTGCCAGCAGGTGGGGAAGCTCCTACGAGCAGTACTTC. Translated, it gives CASRWGSSYEQYF.

The V gene is TRBV27, the J gene TRBJ1-1; no clear D. Trimming took 5 bases from V and 0 from J, leaving 13 bases between them. The CDR3 contains 15 residues. Per the germline V gene, CDR1 is MNHEY and CDR2 is SMNVEV (reference sequence). Written as DNA, the CDR3 is TGTGCCAGCAGTAACCGGCCTACAGTGAACACTGAAGCTTTCTTT. It is translated as CASSNRPTVNTEAFF.

This chain joins TRBV15 and TRBJ1-6; 8 nucleotides align to TRBD1. Germline V gene sequence: CDR1 LNHNV, CDR2 YYDKDF (reference sequence). V was clipped by 1 base and J by 13 bases; unmatched bases: 21. The CDR3 is 19 residues long. For the CDR3, the DNA is TGTGCCACCAGCAGAGCGAAGTCGAGGACAGGGAGAGGAGTTGGGCCCCTCCACTTT. Its translation is CATSRAKSRTGRGVGPLHF.